The 2 T cell receptor beta chains in this list originate from one sample, sequenced in a study of cytomegalovirus exposure and HLA in healthy donors. The PCR had 60 Vbeta and 13 Jbeta primers. TCRdb's table, derived via immunoSEQ multiplex PCR, lists solely in-frame clones and lacks some. The sample has 150,000 to 200,000 clones, approximately 71% seen once. The sequenced material came from PBMCs. Source of these receptors: a man aged 30-40 years in good health and CMV-seropositive.

This chain connects TRBV6-5 to TRBJ1-2, with D perhaps matching TRBD1 (6 bases). Between the trimmed V and J ends, which lost 0 bases and 8 bases, there was a span of 13 bases. The CDR3 has 14 amino acids. In germline, CDR1 is MNHEY, CDR2 SVGAGI. The CDR3 nucleotides read TGTGCCAGCAGTTACTCGTACAGGGCTATAGGCTACACCTTC. It encodes CASSYSYRAIGYTF.

This clone was counted between two and nine times. The chain uses TRBV11-2 and TRBJ2-1, with 10 bases matching TRBD2. Germline CDR1 and CDR2: SGHAT and FQNNGV. V lost 2 bases, J lost 4 bases, and 2 bases stayed unmatched. This CDR3 comprises 15 residues. The CDR3: CASSLTSGTYNEQFF. The DNA of the CDR3 is TGTGCCAGCAGCTTAACTAGCGGGACGTACAATGAGCAGTTCTTC.